The rows below give T cell receptor beta chains drawn from one sample of a study of blood T cell repertoires in COVID-19. Sequenced by immunoSEQ multiplex PCR; TCRdb stores in-frame clones only, minus some. The sample lists roughly 300,000 clones; around nine tenths were seen once. Source material: PBMCs or T cells enriched from blood (not recorded which). The receptors here all came from a woman aged 25 to 45 who had recovered from COVID-19. CDR3s include the opening cysteine and the closing phenylalanine or tryptophan. The order of the fields is V gene, CDR3 length, D gene, J gene, clone size, CDR3 DNA, CDR3 protein. A D gene is named only where the DNA matches it firmly. Clone size is given for some rows only: seen once, a few or many times, or a class if the clone is expanded.

>TRBV27|17|TRBD2|TRBJ2-1|-
TGTGCCAGCAGCCCGACTAGCGACCGAAGCTCCTACAATGAGCAGTTCTTC
CASSPTSDRSSYNEQFF
>TRBV7-9|16|TRBD1|TRBJ2-7|-
TGTGCCAGCAGCTTAGTTGGTGGGGACAGAGAGTACGAGCAGTACTTC
CASSLVGGDREYEQYF
>TRBV4-1|16|TRBD1|TRBJ1-6|-
TGCGCCAGCAGCCAAGACCCGAGACAGGGGTCTTCACCCCTCCACTTT
CASSQDPRQGSSPLHF
>TRBV6-5|14|-|TRBJ1-1|-
TGTGCCAGCAGTTCCCGGGGGGAGAACACTGAAGCTTTCTTT
CASSSRGENTEAFF
>TRBV7-9|12|-|TRBJ2-7|-
TGTGCCTGCAGCGGGCAATACTACGAGCAGTACTTC
CACSGQYYEQYF
>TRBV6-2/TRBV6-3|17|-|TRBJ2-2|once
TGTGCCAGCAGTTACCCCACAGGACGTTTAAGCACCGGGGAGCTGTTTTTT
CASSYPTGRLSTGELFF
>TRBV4-1|15|-|TRBJ1-3|few
TGCGCCAGCAGCCAAGCCTTGAGCTCTGGAAACACCATATATTTT
CASSQALSSGNTIYF
>TRBV7-6|15|TRBD2|TRBJ2-1|-
TGTGCCAGCAGTTCCGGGACTAGCGGAGTGGGGAAGCAGTTCTTC
CASSSGTSGVGKQFF
>TRBV7-2|15|TRBD1|TRBJ1-4|-
TGTGCCAGCAGCATGGGACAGACAATTAATGAAAAACTGTTTTTT
CASSMGQTINEKLFF
>TRBV3-1/TRBV3-2|16|TRBD2|TRBJ2-2|-
TGTGCCAGCAGCCAAGGGGCGGGAGTCGGCACCGGGGAGCTGTTTTTT
CASSQGAGVGTGELFF
>TRBV5-4|15|-|TRBJ1-2|-
TGTGCCAGCAGCTTAAGCAGGGCAGTAGACTATGGCTACACCTTC
CASSLSRAVDYGYTF
>TRBV7-3|18|TRBD2|TRBJ2-1|-
TGTGCCAGCAGCTTAGGGGATGGGTATAGCGGGATTAGGAATGAGCAGTTCTTC
CASSLGDGYSGIRNEQFF
>TRBV18|13|-|TRBJ1-1|few
TGTGCCTCACAGGGTTCGGAGAACACTGAAGCTTTCTTT
CASQGSENTEAFF
>TRBV30|15|TRBD1|TRBJ1-1|-
TGTGCCTGGAGTCCACGGGACAGGGGGAGGACTGAAGCTTTCTTT
CAWSPRDRGRTEAFF
>TRBV6-5|13|-|TRBJ2-2|-
TGTGCCAGCAGTTATCTGAGGGCCGGGGAGCTGTTTTTT
CASSYLRAGELFF
>TRBV10-1|13|-|TRBJ2-1|-
TGCGCCAGCCCCTTCCCCGCCTACAATGAGCAGTTCTTC
CASPFPAYNEQFF
>TRBV5-5|15|-|TRBJ1-5|-
TGTGCCAGCAGCTTGGCCGACAGCCACAATCAGCCCCAGCATTTT
CASSLADSHNQPQHF
>TRBV6-2/TRBV6-3|17|TRBD1|TRBJ2-1|-
TGTGCCAGCAGTCCCGCCCGCAGGGGGAGCTCCTACAATGAGCAGTTCTTC
CASSPARRGSSYNEQFF
>TRBV9|20|TRBD2|TRBJ2-2|once
TGTGCCAGCAGCGGGGGGAAAGGGACTAGCGGGAGTCGGTACACCGGGGAGCTGTTTTTT
CASSGGKGTSGSRYTGELFF